Presented here are 21 T cell receptor beta chains from one specimen sequenced in a study of CD4 T cell repertoires in COVID-19. The assay was immunoSEQ multiplex PCR, and TCRdb's table has in-frame clones only and misses some. Seen here are 20,000 to 25,000 clones, 80% to 90% observed once, and the top ten hold approximately 0.6%. These memory T cells were uncultured and sequenced directly after ex vivo isolation. The specimen comprised central memory CD4+ T cells from blood, sampled before the COVID-19 pandemic. These TCRs come from a human donor who had COVID-19.

The CDR3 sequence: CASSPRQESYEQYF. The CDR3 DNA reads as TGCGCCAGCAGCCCGAGACAGGAGTCCTACGAGCAGTACTTC. This chain uses TRBV5-1 with TRBJ2-7; weak D call: TRBD1 (6 bases). The CDR3 contains 14 residues. V shed 4 bases and J shed 1 base, with 12 bases lying between them. The germline V gene encodes CDR1 SGHRS and CDR2 YFSETQ.

This clone was detected only once. This rearrangement joins TRBV2 to TRBJ1-2; 10 bases agree with TRBD1. The germline V gene has CDR1 SNHLY and CDR2 FYNNEI. The CDR3 has 15 residues. The V and J ends lost 6 bases and 7 bases, in that order; junction bases with no gene match: 11. The DNA for the CDR3 is TGTGCCAGCAGCCGACCGGGACAGGGGTCCTCTGGCTACACCTTC. This translates into CASSRPGQGSSGYTF.

The chain couples TRBV6-5 to TRBJ2-7; 7 bases map to TRBD1. CDR1 MNHEY and CDR2 SVGAGI come from the germline V gene. This CDR3 has 12 residues. Trimming at V came to 8 bases and at J to 6 bases, leaving 7 bases not matched to a gene. CDR3 amino acids: CASGYRGSEQYF. The CDR3 DNA is TGTGCCAGCGGGTACAGGGGTAGCGAGCAGTACTTC.

This chain joins TRBV9 and TRBJ2-7, with a tentative D call TRBD2 (6 bases). Germline loops: CDR1 SGDLS, CDR2 YYNGEE. There are 16 residues in the CDR3. The germline V and J ends were trimmed by 3 bases and 0 bases, with 16 bases remaining between them. CDR3 amino acids: CASSADPGLSSYEQYF. The CDR3, as DNA: TGTGCCAGCAGCGCCGACCCGGGACTGAGCTCCTACGAGCAGTACTTC.

This clone was seen once. V usage is TRBV11-1 and J usage is TRBJ2-7; no definite D call. The V gene's germline CDR1 is SGHAT and CDR2 FQDESV (reference sequence). V was clipped by 2 bases and J by 3 bases, with 14 bases between them. The CDR3 sequence is 15 residues long. The CDR3 DNA is TGTGCCAGCAGCTTACTTCCAGCGATAAACTACGAGCAGTACTTC. This translates into CASSLLPAINYEQYF. Full variable domain (missing parts from reference TRBV11-1 and TRBJ2-7): EAEVAQSPRYKITEKSQAVAFWCDPISGHATLYWYRQILGQGPELLVQFQDESVVDDSQLPKDRFSAERLKGVDSTLKIQPAELGDSAMYLCASSLLPAINYEQYFGPGTRLTVT.

The chain combines TRBV7-8 with TRBJ2-7; TRBD1 agrees at 10 bases. This CDR3 spans 18 amino acids. The J segment lost 0 bases and the V segment lost 4 bases, leaving 12 bases of the junction unmatched. The germline gives CDR1 SGHVS, CDR2 FQNEAQ. The CDR3 sequence: CASSYRTGGGLSSYEQYF. The DNA of the CDR3 is TGTGCCAGCAGCTACAGGACAGGGGGGGGACTGAGCTCCTACGAGCAGTACTTC. Supplemented by reference TRBV7-8 and TRBJ2-7, the full variable domain reads GAGVSQSPRYKVAKRGQDVALRCDPISGHVSLFWYQQALGQGPEFLTYFQNEAQLDKSGLPSDRFFAERPEGSVSTLKIQRTQQEDSAVYLCASSYRTGGGLSSYEQYFGPGTRLTVT.

The J gene is TRBJ2-3, the V gene TRBV27; D may be TRBD2 (5 bases). This CDR3 has 20 amino acids. Germline lookup yields CDR1 MNHEY and CDR2 SMNVEV (reference sequence). V was clipped by 2 bases and J by 0 bases, with 24 bases between them. This CDR3 is CASSLLSILDLAPSTDTQYF. In DNA, the CDR3 is TGTGCCAGCAGTTTACTTTCTATCCTCGATCTAGCACCTAGCACAGATACGCAGTATTTT.

This chain connects TRBV28 to TRBJ1-1; weak D call: TRBD1 (5 bases). The germline CDR1 and CDR2 sequences are MDHEN and SYDVKM. Trimming removed 7 bases from V and 4 bases from J, with 13 bases in between. The CDR3 runs 13 residues. CDR3 in DNA: TGTGCCAGCACCATGGGGGGAGGCACTGAAGCTTTCTTT. Protein product: CASTMGGGTEAFF.

The rearrangement uses TRBV19 and TRBJ2-2; 7 bases align to TRBD2. J was trimmed by 4 bases and V by 5 bases; bases with no gene match: 13. The CDR3 consists of 17 residues. Germline V gene lookup returns CDR1 LNHDA and CDR2 SQIVND (reference sequence). As DNA, the CDR3 is TGTGCCAGTAGTCCTTATCACGGGACTACCTCCACCGGGGAGCTGTTTTTT. It specifies CASSPYHGTTSTGELFF.

The chain joins TRBV18 to TRBJ2-7; a possible D gene is TRBD1 (6 bases). V lost 3 bases and J 4 bases, leaving 13 bases between the germline ends. The CDR3 is made up of 14 amino acids. Germline assignment: CDR1 KGHSH and CDR2 LQKENI. CDR3 in amino acids: CASSPQGQPYEQYF. The CDR3, as DNA: TGTGCCAGCTCACCTCAAGGACAGCCGTACGAGCAGTACTTC.

This CDR3 reads CATRTSTNSNQPQHF. In DNA form, the CDR3 reads TGTGCCACTCGGACATCCACTAATAGCAATCAGCCCCAGCATTTT. This chain links TRBV19 with TRBJ1-5; a weak D match, TRBD1 (5 bases). The CDR3 has 15 residues. Trimming removed 10 bases from V and 0 bases from J, with 16 bases in between. In germline, CDR1 is LNHDA, CDR2 SQIVND (reference sequence).

The chain recombines TRBV7-8 with TRBJ2-5; a possible D gene is TRBD1 (6 bases). Germline lookup yields CDR1 SGHVS and CDR2 FQNEAQ. The ends were cut back, 2 bases at V and 2 bases at J, with 9 bases in the middle. The CDR3 consists of 14 residues. This chain's CDR3 is CASSLSRGQETQYF. DNA of the CDR3: TGTGCCAGCAGCTTATCTAGGGGGCAAGAGACCCAGTACTTC.

This rearrangement joins TRBV27 to TRBJ2-1, with D unresolved. The CDR3 runs to 15 residues. CDR1 is MNHEY, CDR2 SMNVEV, per germline (reference sequence). Trimming shortened V by 2 bases and J by 2 bases, and 10 bases separated the two germline ends. The CDR3 DNA reads TGTGCCAGCAGTTTAGCGGTAGACCCCTACAATGAGCAGTTCTTC. It translates to CASSLAVDPYNEQFF.

The chain recombines TRBV28 with TRBJ2-2; D may be TRBD1 (6 bases). Trimming left V 5 bases short and J 2 bases short, with 15 bases between. Germline CDR1 MDHEN, CDR2 SYDVKM. The CDR3 spans 16 residues. The CDR3 coding sequence is TGTGCCAGCAGTATGAGGGGGACACTAAACACCGGGGAGCTGTTTTTT. It yields the protein CASSMRGTLNTGELFF.

The chain is built from TRBV5-5 and TRBJ2-7, with TRBD1 identical over 9 bases. The germline V gene encodes CDR1 SGHKS and CDR2 YYEKEE (reference sequence). V gave up 3 bases and J gave up 0 bases; unmatched junction bases: 1. The CDR3 covers 14 residues. CDR3: CASSSDRGSYEQYF. For the CDR3, the DNA is TGTGCCAGCAGCTCGGACAGGGGCTCCTACGAGCAGTACTTC.

This clone was counted a single time. The chain has TRBV7-2 and TRBJ1-4; D is perhaps TRBD1 (5 bases). This CDR3 contains 15 residues. CDR1 SGHTA and CDR2 FQGNSA come from the germline V gene. V lost 5 bases, J lost 1 base, and 11 bases lay in between. CDR3 DNA sequence: TGTGCCAGCAGCAGTCAGGGCAGAACTAATGAAAAACTGTTTTTT. Translation: CASSSQGRTNEKLFF.

The chain joins TRBV10-1 to TRBJ2-7; D ambiguous. Trimming cost V 10 bases and J 0 bases, with 16 bases left between them. Germline V gives CDR1 WNHNN, CDR2 SYGVQD (reference sequence). The CDR3 loop spans 14 amino acids. This chain's CDR3 is CANTNQANSYEQYF. In DNA form, the CDR3 reads TGCGCCAACACGAACCAGGCTAACTCCTACGAGCAGTACTTC.

The chain employs TRBV29-1 and TRBJ1-5; 10 positions match TRBD1. V trimming: 6 bases; J trimming: 2 bases; junction bases outside the gene matches: 16. This CDR3 is built from 18 residues. Germline CDR1 is SQVTM and CDR2 is ANQGSEA. The CDR3 DNA follows: TGCAGCGTATTGACAGGGGGCAATCTGGGGGAAGGCAATCAGCCCCAGCATTTT. Its translation is CSVLTGGNLGEGNQPQHF. The complete variable domain, with remaining parts taken from reference TRBV29-1 and TRBJ1-5, reads SAVISQKPSRDICQRGTSLTIQCQVDSQVTMMFWYRQQPGQSLTLIATANQGSEATYESGFVIDKFPISRPNLTFSTLTVSNMSPEDSSIYLCSVLTGGNLGEGNQPQHFGDGTRLSIL.

V usage is TRBV25-1 and J usage is TRBJ1-2; D ambiguous. The length of the CDR3 is 14 residues. The germline V gene has CDR1 MGHDK and CDR2 SYGVNS. Trimming removed 3 bases from V and 4 bases from J, with 12 bases in between. The CDR3 bases are TGTGCCAGCAGTGAGATCCAAGCCATCTATGGCTACACCTTC. It yields the protein CASSEIQAIYGYTF.

The rearrangement links TRBV6-4 to TRBJ2-1, with D unclear. CDR1 is MRHNA, CDR2 SNTAGT, per germline. The CDR3 totals 16 residues. Trimming cost V 8 bases and J 0 bases, with 17 bases left between them. In DNA form, the CDR3 reads TGTGCCAGCGCTAGTTATCCGGGTAGCTCCTACAATGAGCAGTTCTTC. This codes for CASASYPGSSYNEQFF.

CDR3 DNA sequence: TGTGCCAGCAGAGGGCGGGCTTGGAATACGCAGTATTTT. Protein sequence: CASRGRAWNTQYF. The chain joins TRBV11-2 to TRBJ2-3; TRBD2 is a possible D gene (5 bases). The CDR3 covers 13 residues. From germline, CDR1 is SGHAT and CDR2 FQNNGV. Trimming stripped 6 bases from V and 7 bases from J, with 14 bases between.